The 26 T cell receptor beta chains below were found in one sample sequenced in a study of Graves' ophthalmopathy and Graves' hyperthyroidism. The TCR beta CDR3 regions underwent amplification from RNA transcripts. Second-round multiplex PCR followed a first-round RT-PCR using HTBI primers. MiXCR, run by TCRdb on the multiplex PCR reads, gives a single entry per CDR3 protein. Found here are around 1,000,000 distinct CDR3 sequences, about two fifths of them singletons; the top ten hold over 8.5%. Sequencing used peripheral blood or thyroid tissue (not recorded which). These receptors were taken from an adult man with Graves' hyperthyroidism.

This clonotype has ten or more counts. The chain uses TRBV6-5 and TRBJ2-5; D uncertain. Germline V gene sequence: CDR1 MNHEY, CDR2 SVGAGI. Trimming took 5 bases from V and 4 from J, leaving 17 bases between them. The CDR3 is made up of 15 amino acids. CDR3 residues: CASSRDGRLAETQYF. The CDR3 nucleotides are TGTGCCAGCAGTCGCGACGGTCGGTTAGCAGAGACCCAGTACTTC.

This clonotype was recorded many times. The chain is built from TRBV5-1 and TRBJ2-2; TRBD1 matches 7 bases. CDR1 and CDR2 from the germline V gene are SGHRS and YFSETQ. This CDR3 comprises 15 residues. V trimming: 4 bases; J trimming: 0 bases; junction bases outside the gene matches: 3. CDR3 in amino acids: CASSQTGANTGELFF. As DNA, the CDR3 is TGCGCCAGCAGCCAAACAGGGGCGAACACCGGGGAGCTGTTTTTT.

This clonotype showed up many times. V gene TRBV6-4 combines with J gene TRBJ1-2, with D possibly being TRBD1 (6 bases). The germline V gene encodes CDR1 MRHNA and CDR2 SNTAGT. V shed 5 bases and J shed 3 bases, with 16 bases lying between them. This CDR3 has 15 amino acids. CDR3: CASSRSGSGDYGYTF. CDR3 sequence (DNA): TGTGCCAGCAGTAGAAGCGGCTCAGGGGACTATGGCTACACCTTC.

The chain has TRBV20-1 and TRBJ2-5; 8 nucleotides match TRBD2. This CDR3 region has 15 residues. V shed 2 bases and J 5 bases; nucleotides not matched to a gene: 10. Germline CDR1 is DFQATT and CDR2 is SNEGSKA (reference sequence). CDR3 bases: TGCAGTGCTAGAAGAGCGGGGGTGAGGCGGGAGACCCAGTACTTC. Amino acid sequence: CSARRAGVRRETQYF.

The sample holds many counts of this clonotype. The chain has TRBV7-9 and TRBJ1-2; tentative D call: TRBD1 (5 bases). V was cut by 5 bases and J by 0 bases, with 7 bases left in between. CDR1 and CDR2 from the germline V gene are SEHNR and FQNEAQ (reference sequence). The CDR3 length is 13 residues. The CDR3 DNA sequence: TGTGCCAGCAGCCCGGGGGCTAACTATGGCTACACCTTC. Translated: CASSPGANYGYTF.

V usage is TRBV2 and J usage is TRBJ2-5, with D perhaps TRBD1 (5 bases). Trimming cost V 6 bases and J 1 base, with 12 bases left between them. The CDR3 runs 14 residues. The germline V gene encodes CDR1 SNHLY and CDR2 FYNNEI. The CDR3: CASSFRTLQETQYF. The CDR3 DNA sequence: TGTGCCAGCAGCTTCAGGACACTCCAAGAGACCCAGTACTTC.

This clonotype was observed many times. The chain employs TRBV7-3 and TRBJ2-2; 7 nucleotides line up with TRBD1. CDR1 and CDR2 from the germline V gene are SGHTA and FQGTGA. The CDR3 runs to 15 residues. V dropped 5 bases and J dropped 5; count of bases not matched to a gene: 8. CDR3 nucleotide sequence: TGTGCCAGCAGCACGGGACAGTCGGGAACCGGGGAGCTGTTTTTT. Amino acids: CASSTGQSGTGELFF.

The gene calls are TRBV19 and TRBJ2-6; D gene ambiguous. Germline values: CDR1 LNHDA, CDR2 SQIVND (reference sequence). Trimming removed 6 bases at V and 1 base at J, with 13 bases between. CDR3 length: 16 amino acids. The CDR3 loop is CASRQPTVSGANVLTF. DNA of the CDR3: TGTGCCAGTAGGCAACCTACAGTATCTGGGGCCAACGTCCTGACTTTC.

This clonotype came up a few times. V usage is TRBV10-3 and J usage is TRBJ2-5; no firm D call. Germline assignment: CDR1 ENHRY and CDR2 SYGVKD. With 0 bases removed from V and 9 bases from J, the gap between germline ends came to 11 bases. The CDR3 runs to 13 residues. The CDR3 DNA sequence: TGTGCCATCAGTGAGTCCAGGCCTGGGGCCCAGTACTTC. As protein: CAISESRPGAQYF.

The chain couples TRBV7-9 to TRBJ2-7, with a tentative D call TRBD2 (6 bases). CDR1 is SEHNR and CDR2 is FQNEAQ in the germline V gene (reference sequence). Between the trimmed V and J ends, which lost 0 bases and 2 bases, there was a span of 11 bases. The CDR3 sequence is 15 residues long. CDR3 nucleotide sequence: TGTGCCAGCAGCTTAGCGGCAGGGACTGCCTACGAGCAGTACTTC. Its protein product is CASSLAAGTAYEQYF.

Comments on this clonotype: Here the CDR3 omits its conserved ending phenylalanine or tryptophan, so a read error is the likely source. The V call is TRBV14, the J call TRBJ1-6; D gene ambiguous. Trimming cost V 6 bases and J 8 bases, with 11 bases left between them. The CDR3 is made up of 13 amino acids. CDR1 is SGHDN, CDR2 FVKESK, per germline. DNA of the CDR3: TGTGCCAGCAGTCAAACTAGTCATTCACCCCTCCACTAT. Its protein product is CASSQTSHSPLHY.

V usage is TRBV14 and J usage is TRBJ2-6, with D unresolved. This CDR3 is built from 13 residues. CDR1 is SGHDN and CDR2 is FVKESK in the germline V gene. Trimming left V 3 bases short and J 4 bases short, with 4 bases between. CDR3 region: CASSHLGANVLTF. The CDR3 coding sequence is TGTGCCAGCAGCCATTTGGGGGCCAACGTCCTGACTTTC.

This clonotype was observed at least ten times. The V call is TRBV5-1, the J call TRBJ2-7; 7 nucleotides agree with TRBD2. The CDR3 has 15 residues. The V and J ends lost 4 bases and 3 bases, in that order; junction bases with no gene match: 10. Germline V gene data show CDR1 as SGHRS and CDR2 as YFSETQ. The CDR3 reads CASSLGEGVRYEQYF. The CDR3 nucleotides are TGCGCCAGCAGCCTCGGGGAGGGCGTACGCTACGAGCAGTACTTC.

This clonotype was found a few times. The chain combines TRBV6-5 with TRBJ2-6, with D perhaps assigned TRBD1 or TRBD2 (5 bases each). The CDR3 is made up of 17 amino acids. Germline-derived CDR1 and CDR2 are MNHEY and SVGAGI. V was trimmed by 2 bases and J by 0 bases, leaving 11 bases between them. The CDR3 sequence: CASSYGGRVSGANVLTF. The DNA for the CDR3 is TGTGCCAGCAGTTACGGGGGACGGGTCTCTGGGGCCAACGTCCTGACTTTC.

On this clonotype itself: This sequence may be a read error, since a much larger clone differs from it by one base. This chain links TRBV29-1 with TRBJ2-2; D unresolved. The CDR3 loop spans 14 amino acids. Deletions cut 4 bases from V and 1 base from J, with 10 bases between. Per germline, CDR1 SQVTM and CDR2 ANQGSEA. The CDR3 DNA reads TGCAGCGTTGGATTGTCAGGGAACACCGGGGAGCTGTTTTTT. This sequence encodes CSVGLSGNTGELFF.

This clonotype has ten or more counts. The V and J genes are TRBV24-1 and TRBJ2-5, with 7 bases that match TRBD1. Germline V gene lookup returns CDR1 KGHDR and CDR2 SFDVKD. The V segment lost 5 bases and the J segment 2 bases; nucleotides outside the gene matches: 10. The CDR3 is made up of 16 amino acids. CDR3 region: CATSASWTGGQETQYF. The CDR3 DNA is TGTGCCACCAGTGCCTCCTGGACAGGCGGACAAGAGACCCAGTACTTC.

V and J are TRBV19 and TRBJ1-1, with D tentatively TRBD1 (6 bases). Germline lookup yields CDR1 LNHDA and CDR2 SQIVND (reference sequence). V gave up 1 base and J gave up 6 bases, with 12 bases separating them. The CDR3 is made up of 14 amino acids. The CDR3, as DNA: TGTGCCAGTAGTATAGGACAGGAGGGGTCTGAAGCTTTCTTT. Translating it yields CASSIGQEGSEAFF.

Only a few counts were recorded for this clonotype. The chain joins TRBV5-6 to TRBJ2-5; D is ambiguous. Looked up from germline, CDR1 is SGHDT and CDR2 is YYEEEE. Trimming left V 2 bases short and J 5 bases short, with 10 bases between. CDR3 size: 13 residues. CDR3 region: CASSLRPTETQYF. The CDR3 DNA is TGTGCCAGCAGCTTAAGACCAACGGAGACCCAGTACTTC. The full variable domain, rest sourced from reference TRBV5-6 and TRBJ2-5, is DAGVTQSPTHLIKTRGQQVTLRCSPKSGHDTVSWYQQALGQGPQFIFQYYEEEERQRGNFPDRFSGHQFPNYSSELNVNALLLGDSALYLCASSLRPTETQYFGPGTRLLVL.

V usage is TRBV7-9 and J usage is TRBJ2-3, with a possible D match to TRBD1 (6 bases). Trimming removed 0 bases from V and 8 bases from J, with 9 bases in between. Germline CDR1 and CDR2: SEHNR and FQNEAQ (reference sequence). The CDR3 consists of 13 residues. CDR3 residues: CASSLAVGGTQYF. In DNA form, the CDR3 reads TGTGCCAGCAGCTTAGCGGTAGGGGGTACGCAGTATTTT.

This clonotype was observed many times. The rearrangement joins TRBV7-2 to TRBJ1-2; the D is unclear. The germline V gene has CDR1 SGHTA and CDR2 FQGNSA. The CDR3 covers 13 residues. Deletions cut 1 base from V and 8 bases from J, with 11 bases between. The CDR3 is CASSLEGTLGYTF. In nucleotides, the CDR3 is TGTGCCAGCAGCTTAGAAGGCACGCTCGGCTACACCTTC. Filled out from reference TRBV7-2 and TRBJ1-2, the complete variable domain reads GAGVSQSPSNKVTEKGKDVELRCDPISGHTALYWYRQSLGQGLEFLIYFQGNSAPDKSGLPSDRFSAERTGGSVSTLTIQRTQQEDSAVYLCASSLEGTLGYTFGSGTRLTVV.

This chain connects TRBV20-1 to TRBJ1-1; D is unresolved. The CDR3 is 12 residues long. The germline V and J ends were trimmed by 3 bases and 6 bases, with 11 bases remaining between them. Germline V lookup: CDR1 DFQATT, CDR2 SNEGSKA (reference sequence). As DNA, the CDR3 is TGCAGTGCTAGCCCGGAAGCGGCTGAAGCTTTCTTT. Amino acids: CSASPEAAEAFF.

With regard to this clonotype: Since a much larger clone is just one base distant, this may be a read error. The CDR3 does not close with the conserved phenylalanine or tryptophan, likely indicating a read error. The V gene is TRBV10-3, the J gene TRBJ1-2; D is ambiguous. Trimming pared 11 bases from V and 4 bases from J, leaving 26 bases between. The V gene's germline CDR1 is ENHRY and CDR2 SYGVKD. The CDR3 is made up of 16 amino acids. CDR3 coding DNA: TGTGCCGTCGCCATCTCGTCGAGGGCGGACGCCTATGGCTACACCTCC. Translation: CAVAISSRADAYGYTS.

As regards this clonotype: The CDR3 does not end in the conserved phenylalanine or tryptophan, so this is likely a read error. The V gene is TRBV15, the J gene TRBJ1-1; D not certain. CDR1 is LNHNV and CDR2 is YYDKDF in the germline V gene (reference sequence). The CDR3 loop spans 13 amino acids. In nucleotides, the CDR3 is TGTGTCACCAGCGGAGCACCCAACACTGAAGCTTTCCTT. This sequence encodes CVTSGAPNTEAFL.

The chain combines TRBV7-2 with TRBJ2-2; maybe TRBD2 (8 bases). Per the germline V gene, CDR1 is SGHTA and CDR2 is FQGNSA. The CDR3 runs 18 residues. V lost 4 bases and J 6 bases, leaving 24 bases between the germline ends. The chain's CDR3 is CASSSAREGQWVAGELFF. CDR3 DNA: TGTGCCAGCAGCTCCGCACGGGAGGGACAGTGGGTTGCCGGGGAGCTGTTTTTT.

The chain links TRBV20-1 to TRBJ2-7; TRBD2 is a possible D gene (5 bases). The germline CDR1 and CDR2 sequences are DFQATT and SNEGSKA (reference sequence). This CDR3 region has 11 residues. V was cut by 6 bases and J by 6 bases, with 12 bases left in between. This CDR3 reads CSASTRVEQYF. The CDR3 region has the DNA TGCAGTGCCAGCACTAGAGTCGAGCAGTACTTC.

This clonotype has only a few counts. This rearrangement joins TRBV4-1 to TRBJ1-1; D is ambiguous. Trimming left V 0 bases short and J 4 bases short, with 12 bases between. The CDR3 runs to 15 residues. The germline gives CDR1 MGHRA, CDR2 YSYEKL. This CDR3 is CASSQDLRAGTEAFF. The CDR3 nucleotides are TGCGCCAGCAGCCAAGATTTGAGGGCGGGCACTGAAGCTTTCTTT.